This entry features one T cell receptor (beta chain) sequence. The entry originates in a study of blood T cell repertoires in COVID-19. Overall study context: Acute and convalescent COVID-19 specimens originated in the United States, Italy and Spain.

The CDR3 loop spans 11 amino acids. The V gene lost 3 bases and the J gene lost 11 bases, with 8 bases spanning the gap. Germline V gene data show CDR1 as SGHVS and CDR2 as FQNEAQ. TCRdb keeps only in-frame clones here, not all; method: immunoSEQ multiplex PCR. The profile shows some 320,000 clones, around 90% of them singletons. This TCR was sampled from a man in his 60s who had recovered from COVID-19. The chain links TRBV7-8 to TRBJ2-1, with D possibly matching TRBD2 (5 bases). Sequencing input: PBMCs or T cells enriched from blood (not recorded which). Here the CDR3 DNA reads TGTGCCAGCAGCTTTGGGAGTCAGCAGTTCTTC. Protein: CASSFGSQQFF.